This T cell receptor (beta chain) was retrieved from a study of T cells after yellow fever vaccination. TCRdb used MiXCR to reprocess the 5' RACE reads, holding one entry per CDR3 protein. This repertoire shows approximately 510,000 distinct CDR3 sequences, 21% found once; its top ten account for roughly 16%. Germline CDR1 SGHRS, CDR2 YFSETQ. The CDR3 contains 16 residues. V dropped 3 bases and J dropped 4 bases, with 18 bases sitting between them. The receptor was isolated from a man aged 18 to 30 who received the YFV17D yellow fever vaccine. The chain links TRBV5-1 to TRBJ2-3; weak D call: TRBD1 (6 bases). The sample was PBMCs, taken approximately 22 days after the first yellow fever vaccination. For the CDR3, the DNA is TGCGCCAGCAGCTGGACAGCGTCGGCGACGGCAGATACGCAGTATTTT. Amino acid sequence: CASSWTASATADTQYF.